The 6 T cell receptor beta chains below all came from one sample that was sequenced in a study of CD8+CD57+ T cells in acquired aplastic anemia (dated by TCRdb to 2016 to 2018). Patients chosen for sequencing had shown expansion of CD8+CD57+ cells by flow cytometry. The sequencer was an Illumina HiSeq 2000. Genomic DNA served as template for TCR beta VDJ combination and CDR3 sequence profiling. The public reads were reprocessed in TCRdb via fastp at Q25 and MiXCR, keeping in-frame beta chains. Duplicate CDR3 protein sequences are folded into a single record with the most common DNA and genes. The sample includes approximately 250,000 distinct CDR3 sequences, with less than 85% observed a single time. Over 35% of the sample goes to the ten largest clones. Sequencing input: sorted CD4+, CD8+, or CD8+CD57+ T cells (not recorded which) from PBMCs. The receptors come from a human donor with aplastic anemia.

The chain employs TRBV7-8 and TRBJ2-1; 10 bases are a match to TRBD2. The germline V gene has CDR1 SGHVS and CDR2 FQNEAQ. CDR3 length equals 14 residues. V trimming: 10 bases; J trimming: 11 bases; junction bases outside the gene matches: 14. CDR3 loop: CATGSSGSTDKQFF. The CDR3 DNA reads TGTGCCACCGGGTCTAGCGGGAGTACGGATAAGCAGTTCTTC. Supplemented by reference TRBV7-8 and TRBJ2-1, the full variable domain reads GAGVSQSPRYKVAKRGQDVALRCDPISGHVSLFWYQQALGQGPEFLTYFQNEAQLDKSGLPSDRFFAERPEGSVSTLKIQRTQQEDSAVYLCATGSSGSTDKQFFGPGTRLTVL.

This chain uses TRBV9 with TRBJ2-3; D tentatively reads TRBD1 or TRBD2 (5 bases each). V was trimmed by 7 bases and J by 13 bases, leaving 22 bases between them. CDR1 is SGDLS, CDR2 YYNGEE, per germline. The CDR3 sequence is 13 residues long. CDR3: CASGPGAAVAKYF. CDR3 DNA: TGTGCCAGCGGCCCCGGGGCCGCAGTTGCAAAGTATTTT.

Note on this clonotype: A junction boundary mismatches the germline segment, possibly from a read error. V gene TRBV7-7 combines with J gene TRBJ2-2; D remains ambiguous. CDR1 SSHAT and CDR2 FNYEAQ come from the germline V gene (reference sequence). This CDR3 spans 14 amino acids. The CDR3 sequence: CASSLTPRNEQLFF. CDR3 nucleotide sequence: TGTGCTAGCAGCTTAACCCCGAGGAATGAGCAGTTGTTTTTT.

Worth noting for this clonotype: Germline is not matched at one junction end, which may reflect a read error. The rearrangement joins TRBV7-9 to TRBJ2-3, with D perhaps TRBD2 (5 bases). CDR3 size: 14 residues. Germline loops: CDR1 SEHNR, CDR2 FQNEAQ (reference sequence). CDR3 region: CASSWAGEQFTEPF. CDR3 sequence (DNA): TGTGCCAGCTCCTGGGCGGGTGAGCAGTTCACCGAGCCATTT.

This chain uses TRBV7-9 with TRBJ2-5, with D perhaps TRBD1 (6 bases). The CDR3 loop spans 13 amino acids. Per the germline V gene, CDR1 is SEHNR and CDR2 is FQNEAQ (reference sequence). Trimming took 6 bases from V and 4 from J, leaving 12 bases between them. CDR3 residues: CASRGAGGETQYF. DNA for the CDR3: TGTGCCAGCAGGGGGGCCGGAGGAGAGACCCAGTACTTC.

About this clonotype itself: No conserved phenylalanine or tryptophan ends this CDR3, so it is likely a read error. Because the CDR3's place on the DNA is in doubt, the DNA is left out and the CDR3 is given as listed by TCRdb. The chain employs TRBV9 and TRBJ1-2. Counting both end residues, the CDR3 totals 13 amino acids. Germline CDR1 reads SGDLS; CDR2 reads YYNGEE. CDR3 sequence: CASGGAGNSRYSG.